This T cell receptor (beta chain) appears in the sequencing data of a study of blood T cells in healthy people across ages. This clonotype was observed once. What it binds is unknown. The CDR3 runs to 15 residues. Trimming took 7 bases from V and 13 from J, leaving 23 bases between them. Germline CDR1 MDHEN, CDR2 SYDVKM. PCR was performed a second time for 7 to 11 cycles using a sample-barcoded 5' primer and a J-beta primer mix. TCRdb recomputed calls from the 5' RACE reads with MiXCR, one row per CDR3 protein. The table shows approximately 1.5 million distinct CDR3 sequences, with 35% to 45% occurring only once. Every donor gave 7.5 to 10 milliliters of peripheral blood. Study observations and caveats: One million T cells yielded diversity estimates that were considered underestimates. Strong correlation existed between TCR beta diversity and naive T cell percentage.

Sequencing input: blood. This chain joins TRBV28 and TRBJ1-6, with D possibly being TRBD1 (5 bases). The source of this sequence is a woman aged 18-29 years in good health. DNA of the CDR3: TGTGCCAGCATCCTGTTTACCGGGGGTGGGAGGCCCCTCCACTTT. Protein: CASILFTGGGRPLHF.